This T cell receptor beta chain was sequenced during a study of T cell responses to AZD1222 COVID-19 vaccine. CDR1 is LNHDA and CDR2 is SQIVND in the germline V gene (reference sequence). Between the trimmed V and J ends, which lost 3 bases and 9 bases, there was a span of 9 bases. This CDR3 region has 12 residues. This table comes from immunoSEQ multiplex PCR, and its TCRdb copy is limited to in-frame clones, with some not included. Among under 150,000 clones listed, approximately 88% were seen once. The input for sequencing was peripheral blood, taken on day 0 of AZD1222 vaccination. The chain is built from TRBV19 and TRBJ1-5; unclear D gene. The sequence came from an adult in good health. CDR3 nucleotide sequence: TGTGCCAGTAGTATGAGGGAGGGGCCCCAGCATTTT. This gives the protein CASSMREGPQHF.